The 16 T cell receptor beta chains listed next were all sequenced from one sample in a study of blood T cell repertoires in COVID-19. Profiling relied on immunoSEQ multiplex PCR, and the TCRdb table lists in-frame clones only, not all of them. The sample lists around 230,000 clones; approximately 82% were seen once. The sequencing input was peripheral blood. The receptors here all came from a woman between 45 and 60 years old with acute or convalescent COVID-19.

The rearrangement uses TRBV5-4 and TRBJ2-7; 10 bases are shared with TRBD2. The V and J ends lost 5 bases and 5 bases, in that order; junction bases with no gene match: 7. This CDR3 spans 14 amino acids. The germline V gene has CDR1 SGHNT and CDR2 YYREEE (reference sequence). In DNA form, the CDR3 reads TGTGCCAGCAGACTAGCGGGAAGGGTTAACGAGCAGTACTTC. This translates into CASRLAGRVNEQYF.

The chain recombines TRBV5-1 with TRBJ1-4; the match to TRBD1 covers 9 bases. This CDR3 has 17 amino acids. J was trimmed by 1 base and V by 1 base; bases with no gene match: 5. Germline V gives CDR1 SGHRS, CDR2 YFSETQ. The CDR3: CASSLPSGQGTNEKLFF. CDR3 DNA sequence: TGCGCCAGCAGCTTGCCGTCGGGACAGGGAACTAATGAAAAACTGTTTTTT.

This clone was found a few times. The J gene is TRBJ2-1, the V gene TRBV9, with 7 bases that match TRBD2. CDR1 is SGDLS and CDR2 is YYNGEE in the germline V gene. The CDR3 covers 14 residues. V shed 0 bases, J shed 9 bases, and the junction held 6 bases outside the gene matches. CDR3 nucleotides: TGTGCCAGCAGCGTAGATGGGGGAGGGCTTGAGCAGTTCTTC. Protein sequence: CASSVDGGGLEQFF.

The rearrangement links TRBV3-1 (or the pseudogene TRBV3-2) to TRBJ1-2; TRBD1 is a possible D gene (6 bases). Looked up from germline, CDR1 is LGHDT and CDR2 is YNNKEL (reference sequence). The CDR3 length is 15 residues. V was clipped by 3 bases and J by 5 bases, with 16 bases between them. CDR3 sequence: CASSHSGGGGYGYTF. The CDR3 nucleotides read TGTGCCAGCAGCCATTCGGGGGGCGGAGGATATGGCTACACCTTC.

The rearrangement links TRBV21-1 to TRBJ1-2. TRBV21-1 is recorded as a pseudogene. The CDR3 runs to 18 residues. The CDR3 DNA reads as TGTGCCAGCAGCAATGGAAGTATCCGGGATCTGGGTATAGGGGGCTACACCTTC. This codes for CASSNGSIRDLGIGGYTF.

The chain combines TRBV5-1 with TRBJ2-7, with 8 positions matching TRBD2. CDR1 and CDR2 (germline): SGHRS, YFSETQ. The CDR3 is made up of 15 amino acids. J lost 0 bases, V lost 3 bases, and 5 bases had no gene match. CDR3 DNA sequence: TGCGCCAGCAGCTGGGGCGGGGGGAACTCCTACGAGCAGTACTTC. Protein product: CASSWGGGNSYEQYF.

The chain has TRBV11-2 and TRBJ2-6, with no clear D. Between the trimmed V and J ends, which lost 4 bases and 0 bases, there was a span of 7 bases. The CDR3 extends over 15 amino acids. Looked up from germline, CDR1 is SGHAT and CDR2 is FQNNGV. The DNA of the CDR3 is TGTGCCAGCAGCTACCACGGCTCTGGGGCCAACGTCCTGACTTTC. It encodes CASSYHGSGANVLTF.

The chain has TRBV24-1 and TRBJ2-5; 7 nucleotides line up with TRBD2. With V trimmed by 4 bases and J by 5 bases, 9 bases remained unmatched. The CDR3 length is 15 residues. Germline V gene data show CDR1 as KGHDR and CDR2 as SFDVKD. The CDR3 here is CATSDPQGGVETQYF. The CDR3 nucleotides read TGTGCCACCAGTGACCCCCAGGGAGGGGTTGAGACCCAGTACTTC.

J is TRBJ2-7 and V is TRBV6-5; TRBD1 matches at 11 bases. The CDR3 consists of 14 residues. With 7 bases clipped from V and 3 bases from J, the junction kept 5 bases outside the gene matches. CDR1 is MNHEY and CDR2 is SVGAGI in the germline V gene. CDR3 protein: CASKGQGANYEQYF. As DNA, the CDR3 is TGTGCCAGCAAAGGACAGGGGGCGAACTACGAGCAGTACTTC.

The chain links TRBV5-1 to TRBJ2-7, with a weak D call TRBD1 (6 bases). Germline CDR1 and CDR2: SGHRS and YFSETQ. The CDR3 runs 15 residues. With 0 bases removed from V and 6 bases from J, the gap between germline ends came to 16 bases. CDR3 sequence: CASSLEGAGAGEQYF. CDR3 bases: TGCGCCAGCAGCTTGGAGGGAGCAGGGGCGGGCGAGCAGTACTTC.

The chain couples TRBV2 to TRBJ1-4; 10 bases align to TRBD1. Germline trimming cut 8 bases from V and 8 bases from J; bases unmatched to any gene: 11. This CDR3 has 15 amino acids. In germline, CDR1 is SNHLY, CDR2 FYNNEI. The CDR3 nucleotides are TGTGCCAGCGGCGGACCCGGGACAGGGGACGAAAAACTGTTTTTT. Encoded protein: CASGGPGTGDEKLFF.

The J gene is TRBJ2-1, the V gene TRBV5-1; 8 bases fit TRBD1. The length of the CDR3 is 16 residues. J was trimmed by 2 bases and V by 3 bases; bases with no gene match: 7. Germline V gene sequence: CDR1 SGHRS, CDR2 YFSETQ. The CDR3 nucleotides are TGCGCCAGCAGCTGGGGGCAGGGGGCGGCCTACAATGAGCAGTTCTTC. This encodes CASSWGQGAAYNEQFF.

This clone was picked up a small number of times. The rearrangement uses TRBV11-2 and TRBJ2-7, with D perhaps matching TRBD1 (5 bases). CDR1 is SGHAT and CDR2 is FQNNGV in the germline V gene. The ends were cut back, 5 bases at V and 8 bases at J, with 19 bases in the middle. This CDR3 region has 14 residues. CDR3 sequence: CASSTRQFLRKQYF. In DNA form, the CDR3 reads TGTGCCAGCAGCACCCGACAGTTTTTACGTAAGCAGTACTTC. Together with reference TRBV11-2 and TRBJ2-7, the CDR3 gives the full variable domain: EAGVAQSPRYKIIEKRQSVAFWCNPISGHATLYWYQQILGQGPKLLIQFQNNGVVDDSQLPKDRFSAERLKGVDSTLKIQPAKLEDSAVYLCASSTRQFLRKQYFGPGTRLTVT.

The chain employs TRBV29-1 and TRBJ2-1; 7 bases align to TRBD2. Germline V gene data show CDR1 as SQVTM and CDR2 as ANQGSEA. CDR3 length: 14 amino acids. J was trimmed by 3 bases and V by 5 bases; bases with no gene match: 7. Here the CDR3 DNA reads TGCAGCGTTACCGGCGGGAGTTACTACAATGAGCAGTTCTTC. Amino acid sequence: CSVTGGSYYNEQFF.

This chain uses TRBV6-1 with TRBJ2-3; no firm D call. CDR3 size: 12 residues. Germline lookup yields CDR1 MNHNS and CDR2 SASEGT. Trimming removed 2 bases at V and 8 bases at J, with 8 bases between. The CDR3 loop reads CASSEPVVTQYF. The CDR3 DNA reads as TGTGCCAGCAGTGAACCAGTCGTTACGCAGTATTTT.

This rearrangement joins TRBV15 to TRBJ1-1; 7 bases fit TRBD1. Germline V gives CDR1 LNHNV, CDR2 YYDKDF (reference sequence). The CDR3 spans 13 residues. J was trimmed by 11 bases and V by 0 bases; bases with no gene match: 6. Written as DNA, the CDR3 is TGTGCCACCAGCAGAGACAACAGGGGATTCGCTTTCTTT. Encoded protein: CATSRDNRGFAFF.